This TCR beta chain was documented in a study of PD-1 blockade in classical Hodgkin lymphoma. TCRdb's copy holds only in-frame clones and misses some; the assay was immunoSEQ multiplex PCR. Among tens of thousands of clones listed, under 75% were seen once. The V segment lost 0 bases and the J segment 4 bases; nucleotides outside the gene matches: 6. The CDR3 has 15 amino acids. Germline-derived CDR1 and CDR2 are SQVTM and ANQGSEA. Time point specified: cycle 4 day 1 (C4D1), after more than five weeks of nivolumab. After autologous stem cell transplantation all patients relapsed, and prior brentuximab vedotin exposure differed between cohorts. Purification of CD4+ T cells from thawed PBMCs was performed via magnetic negative selection. Study-wide points: Unlike CD8+ TCR diversity, which did not rise significantly by C4D1, CD4+ TCR diversity did. Complete responders started with a diversity level that resembled newly diagnosed patients at baseline. The authors excluded patients who started nivolumab under 1 year after ASCT.

A remark on this clone: Its antigen is unknown.

The material was CD4+ T cells from blood, obtained before the fourth cycle of nivolumab. This clonotype originated in a human donor with classical Hodgkin lymphoma. This chain links TRBV29-1 with TRBJ2-7, with 10 bases matching TRBD1. CDR3 DNA sequence: TGCAGCGTTGAAGATTCGACAGGGGGCAGGTACGAGCAGTACTTC. Protein product: CSVEDSTGGRYEQYF.